These T cell receptor beta chains were read from a single sample in a study of technical replicates of blood from a few donors. Profiled with immunoSEQ multiplex PCR; TCRdb holds only in-frame clones, not every one. The sample includes 12,000 or so clones, approximately 95% seen only once; the top ten take 6.3%. Sequencing used PBMCs. These receptors all stem from a human donor in good health. CDR3s include the opening cysteine and the closing phenylalanine or tryptophan. The D gene is left open where the match is weak. Clone size is stated in some rows and not others, as once, few, many or a class when expanded.

J gene	V gene	D gene	CDR3 length	clone size	CDR3 protein	CDR3 DNA
TRBJ2-7	TRBV2	NA	12	NA	CASLLGSYEQYF	TGTGCCAGCCTACTCGGTTCCTACGAGCAGTACTTC
TRBJ2-7	TRBV28	NA	15	NA	CASSSAGTATYEQYF	TGTGCCAGCAGCTCCGCCGGGACTGCCACCTACGAGCAGTACTTC
TRBJ2-1	TRBV5-8	TRBD2	16	NA	CASSRGHGLARNEQFF	TGTGCCAGCAGTCGGGGCCACGGACTAGCGAGGAATGAGCAGTTCTTC
TRBJ1-4	TRBV5-1	NA	14	NA	CASSMTTGNEKLFF	TGCGCCAGCAGCATGACTACAGGGAATGAAAAACTGTTTTTT
TRBJ1-3	TRBV6-1	NA	16	NA	CASSENRGVAGNTIYF	TGTGCCAGCAGTGAGAATCGGGGGGTTGCTGGAAACACCATATATTTT
TRBJ1-2	TRBV6-7	NA	14	NA	CASSLAGVVYGYTF	TGTGCCAGCAGTTTAGCGGGGGTTGTCTATGGCTACACCTTC
TRBJ1-3	TRBV6-5	NA	16	NA	CASSYSTGSSGNTIYF	TGTGCCAGCAGTTACTCAACAGGGAGTTCTGGAAACACCATATATTTT
TRBJ1-1	TRBV6-6	NA	13	NA	CASKQATNTEAFF	TGTGCCAGCAAACAGGCGACGAACACTGAAGCTTTCTTT
TRBJ2-5	TRBV9	NA	16	NA	CASSVAPTGLLVTQYF	TGTGCCAGCAGCGTAGCCCCCACGGGTCTACTAGTGACCCAGTACTTC
TRBJ1-1	TRBV21-1	NA	12	NA	CASSKAGQEAFF	TGTGCCAGCAGCAAAGCGGGGCAGGAAGCTTTCTTT
TRBJ1-4	TRBV9	NA	14	NA	CASSVGQANEKLFF	TGTGCCAGCAGCGTAGGACAGGCGAATGAAAAACTGTTTTTT
TRBJ1-1	TRBV2	NA	13	NA	CASSVGVKTEAFF	TGTGCCAGCAGTGTAGGGGTGAAAACTGAAGCTTTCTTT
TRBJ2-1	TRBV4-1	NA	13	once	CASSQDAGNEQFF	TGCGCCAGCAGCCAAGATGCAGGCAATGAGCAGTTCTTC
TRBJ1-2	TRBV12-5	TRBD1	16	NA	CASGSGTGVWGYGYTF	TGTGCTAGTGGTTCCGGGACAGGGGTTTGGGGCTATGGCTACACCTTC